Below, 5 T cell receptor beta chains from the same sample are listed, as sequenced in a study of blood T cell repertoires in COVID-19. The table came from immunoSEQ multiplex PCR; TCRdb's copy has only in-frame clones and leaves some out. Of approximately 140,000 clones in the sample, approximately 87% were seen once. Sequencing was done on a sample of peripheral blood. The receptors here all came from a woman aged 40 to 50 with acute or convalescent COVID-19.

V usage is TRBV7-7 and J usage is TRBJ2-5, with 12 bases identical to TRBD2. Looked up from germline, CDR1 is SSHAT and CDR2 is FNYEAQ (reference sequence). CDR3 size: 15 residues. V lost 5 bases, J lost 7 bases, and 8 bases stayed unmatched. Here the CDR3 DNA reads TGTGCCAGCAGCACTCTAGCGGGGGGGCCGGGGACCCAGTACTTC. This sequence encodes CASSTLAGGPGTQYF.

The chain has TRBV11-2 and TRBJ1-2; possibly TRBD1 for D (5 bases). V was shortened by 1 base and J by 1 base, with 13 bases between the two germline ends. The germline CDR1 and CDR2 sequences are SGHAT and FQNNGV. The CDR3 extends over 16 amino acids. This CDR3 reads CASSLGRGYSNYGYTF. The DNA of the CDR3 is TGTGCCAGCAGCTTAGGTAGGGGATACAGTAACTATGGCTACACCTTC.

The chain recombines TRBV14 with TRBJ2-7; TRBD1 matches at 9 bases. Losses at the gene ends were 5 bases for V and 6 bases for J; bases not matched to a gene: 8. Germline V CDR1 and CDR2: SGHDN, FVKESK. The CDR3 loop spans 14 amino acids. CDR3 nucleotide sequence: TGTGCCAGCAGCTATTGGACAGGGGTCGGCGAGCAGTACTTC. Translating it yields CASSYWTGVGEQYF.

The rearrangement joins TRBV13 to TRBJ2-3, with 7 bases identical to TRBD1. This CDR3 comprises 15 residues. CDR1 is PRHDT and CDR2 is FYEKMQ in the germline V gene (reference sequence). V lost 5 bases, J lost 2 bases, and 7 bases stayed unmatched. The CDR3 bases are TGTGCCAGCAGCCCTACGACAGGGTCCACAGATACGCAGTATTTT. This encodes CASSPTTGSTDTQYF.

CDR3 sequence reads: CASSPGTRVAQYF. The CDR3 DNA reads TGTGCCAGCAGCCCGGGGACTAGGGTTGCGCAGTATTTT. The gene calls are TRBV7-2 and TRBJ2-3, with 8 nucleotides matching TRBD2. Germline V gene data show CDR1 as SGHTA and CDR2 as FQGNSA. J gave up 10 bases and V 5 bases, and 8 bases lay outside the gene matches. The CDR3 consists of 13 residues.